Each of the 19 T cell receptor beta chains below was sequenced from the same sample in a study of pediatric ulcerative colitis. Profiled with immunoSEQ multiplex PCR; TCRdb holds only in-frame clones, not every one. The sample lists approximately 30,000 clones, around 82% occurring once. Sequenced material: blood. The source is a boy aged 5-17 years with severe ulcerative colitis.

The chain has TRBV15 and TRBJ2-7, with TRBD1 matching 11 bases. In germline, CDR1 is LNHNV, CDR2 YYDKDF (reference sequence). Trimming removed 3 bases from V and 3 bases from J; junction bases left unmatched: 7. This CDR3 comprises 16 residues. The CDR3 region has the DNA TGTGCCACCAGCAGGGGAGGACAGGGGGCCCTCTACGAGCAGTACTTC. Translation: CATSRGGQGALYEQYF.

This clone is a singleton in its sample. The genes are TRBV6-1 and TRBJ1-2; D is possibly TRBD1 (5 bases). Germline loops: CDR1 MNHNS, CDR2 SASEGT. V lost 6 bases, J lost 6 bases, and 14 bases lay in between. The CDR3 totals 13 residues. The DNA for the CDR3 is TGTGCCAGCAGACAGGATCAGGTAGATGGCTACACCTTC. This gives the protein CASRQDQVDGYTF.

There are a few counts of this clone. V is TRBV10-3 and J is TRBJ1-2, with 8 nucleotides matching TRBD1. V dropped 3 bases and J dropped 4; count of bases not matched to a gene: 10. Germline assignment: CDR1 ENHRY and CDR2 SYGVKD. The CDR3 spans 16 residues. The CDR3 DNA follows: TGTGCCATCAGTGACGCCGCAGGGGGCTCACTCTATGGCTACACCTTC. The encoded protein is CAISDAAGGSLYGYTF.

The chain combines TRBV10-3 with TRBJ2-4; 7 nucleotides match TRBD1. Trimming removed 2 bases from V and 4 bases from J; junction bases left unmatched: 8. This CDR3 has 16 amino acids. Germline V CDR1 and CDR2: ENHRY, SYGVKD. The CDR3 bases are TGTGCCATCAGTGAGCGGACCGGGACAGCGAAAAACATTCAGTACTTC. It specifies CAISERTGTAKNIQYF.

This clone was picked up one time. The chain joins TRBV6-5 to TRBJ2-7; D tentatively fits TRBD1 or TRBD2 (5 bases each). This CDR3 is built from 13 residues. CDR1 is MNHEY, CDR2 SVGAGI, per germline. Between the trimmed V and J ends, which lost 4 bases and 7 bases, there was a span of 14 bases. CDR3 region: CASSFGTAREQYF. The CDR3 DNA reads as TGTGCCAGCAGTTTTGGGACGGCCCGGGAGCAGTACTTC.

In regard to this clone: At the DNA level, this CDR3 is encoded by other sequences in the same sample as well. The rearrangement links TRBV2 to TRBJ1-5; TRBD1 is a possible D gene (5 bases). In germline, CDR1 is SNHLY, CDR2 FYNNEI. This CDR3 has 14 amino acids. Trimming removed 0 bases from V and 9 bases from J, with 12 bases in between. CDR3 loop: CASSEARGGGPQHF. CDR3 nucleotide sequence: TGTGCCAGCAGTGAAGCGCGCGGTGGGGGGCCCCAGCATTTT.

The CDR3 region is CSVLGTLPIQQYF. The CDR3 nucleotides are TGCAGCGTTTTAGGGACTCTCCCTATACAGCAGTACTTC. The V gene is TRBV29-1, the J gene TRBJ2-7; D is possibly TRBD2 (6 bases). Germline CDR1 reads SQVTM; CDR2 reads ANQGSEA. Deletions cut 5 bases from V and 8 bases from J, with 19 bases between. The CDR3 is 13 residues long.

The CDR3 region is CASSQDLFGGKGQGSPLHF. The DNA for the CDR3 is TGCGCCAGCAGCCAAGATCTTTTTGGGGGGAAGGGTCAAGGTTCACCCCTCCACTTT. The rearrangement uses TRBV4-1 and TRBJ1-6, with a possible D match to TRBD1 (5 bases). The CDR3 has 19 amino acids. The V gene lost 0 bases and the J gene lost 9 bases, with 24 bases spanning the gap. The germline CDR1 and CDR2 sequences are MGHRA and YSYEKL.

The chain is built from TRBV7-6 and TRBJ1-2, with D perhaps TRBD1 (5 bases). CDR1 and CDR2 from the germline V gene are SGHVS and FNYEAQ. CDR3 length: 13 residues. Trimming took 5 bases from V and 8 from J, leaving 15 bases between them. CDR3 loop: CASSRDSWGGYTF. In nucleotides, the CDR3 is TGTGCCAGCAGCAGAGACAGCTGGGGCGGCTACACCTTC.

This clone was seen just once. The chain employs TRBV28 and TRBJ1-2; 7 bases are shared with TRBD1. V lost 9 bases to trimming and J lost 5 bases; unmatched junction nucleotides: 9. The CDR3 has 13 amino acids. The germline V gene has CDR1 MDHEN and CDR2 SYDVKM. CDR3 DNA sequence: TGTGCCAGTCTCCCGAACAGGGGATATGGCTACACCTTC. This codes for CASLPNRGYGYTF.

About this clone: At the DNA level, this CDR3 is encoded by other sequences in the same sample as well. The V and J genes are TRBV29-1 and TRBJ1-2; possibly TRBD1 for D (5 bases). The germline V gene has CDR1 SQVTM and CDR2 ANQGSEA. The CDR3 is 10 residues long. V was cut by 2 bases and J by 10 bases, with 8 bases left in between. In DNA, the CDR3 is TGCAGCGTTGAACGGGGCGACTACACCTTC. Translated: CSVERGDYTF.

The chain is built from TRBV5-1 and TRBJ2-2; D is uncertain. The CDR3 totals 11 residues. CDR1 is SGHRS, CDR2 YFSETQ, per germline. V was trimmed by 1 base and J by 10 bases, leaving 5 bases between them. This CDR3 reads CASSLSEELFF. In nucleotides, the CDR3 is TGCGCCAGCAGCTTGAGCGAGGAGCTGTTTTTT.

This chain joins TRBV28 and TRBJ1-5; 7 bases agree with TRBD1. J lost 6 bases, V lost 6 bases, and 11 bases had no gene match. Germline CDR1 and CDR2: MDHEN and SYDVKM. This CDR3 has 15 residues. CDR3 sequence (DNA): TGTGCCAGCAGGTCGCCCCCGACAGGGTTTCAGCCCCAGCATTTT. Encoded protein: CASRSPPTGFQPQHF.

This rearrangement joins TRBV5-1 to TRBJ2-3; 8 positions match TRBD2. The junction had 8 bases not matched to a gene; V was cut back by 1 base and J by 4 bases. The CDR3 is made up of 16 amino acids. Germline V gene lookup returns CDR1 SGHRS and CDR2 YFSETQ. The CDR3 loop reads CASSLWAGGRSDTQYF. CDR3 nucleotide sequence: TGCGCCAGCAGCTTGTGGGCGGGGGGACGGTCAGATACGCAGTATTTT.

The chain links TRBV4-3 to TRBJ2-5; either TRBD1 or TRBD2 may fit D (5 bases each). The germline CDR1 and CDR2 sequences are LGHNA and YSLEER. The CDR3 extends over 19 amino acids. Trimming left V 0 bases short and J 4 bases short, with 24 bases between. The CDR3 sequence: CASSQEPSPGTLTGETQYF. In nucleotides, the CDR3 is TGCGCCAGCAGCCAAGAACCCTCTCCCGGGACCCTAACGGGAGAGACCCAGTACTTC.

The chain carries TRBV6-5 and TRBJ1-1; no clear D. This CDR3 comprises 15 residues. Germline V gene sequence: CDR1 MNHEY, CDR2 SVGAGI. The germline V and J ends were trimmed by 4 bases and 5 bases, with 17 bases remaining between them. The CDR3: CASSSLSSGPTEAFF. CDR3 nucleotides: TGTGCCAGCAGTTCCCTATCTTCCGGACCAACTGAAGCTTTCTTT.

This clone was seen a single time. This chain connects TRBV6-1 to TRBJ2-7; D is uncertain. This CDR3 comprises 12 residues. Germline assignment: CDR1 MNHNS and CDR2 SASEGT. V was cut by 7 bases and J by 5 bases, with 12 bases left in between. CDR3 sequence: CASTGVLHEQYF. As DNA, the CDR3 is TGTGCCAGCACTGGGGTCCTCCACGAGCAGTACTTC.

This clone was counted a few times. V gene TRBV6-5 combines with J gene TRBJ2-7; no reliable D call. This CDR3 is built from 14 residues. The germline gives CDR1 MNHEY, CDR2 SVGAGI. Trimming shortened V by 6 bases and J by 6 bases, and 18 bases separated the two germline ends. CDR3 amino acids: CASSSNTPGAEQYF. The DNA of the CDR3 is TGTGCCAGCAGCTCCAACACCCCAGGCGCCGAGCAGTACTTC.

The rearrangement joins TRBV7-9 to TRBJ1-3; the match to TRBD1 covers 7 bases. There are 14 residues in the CDR3. Germline V gene data show CDR1 as SEHNR and CDR2 as FQNEAQ (reference sequence). V lost 10 bases to trimming and J lost 0 bases; unmatched junction nucleotides: 6. In nucleotides, the CDR3 is TGTGCCATACGGGACAGCTCCTCTGGAAACACCATATATTTT. Translating gives CAIRDSSSGNTIYF.